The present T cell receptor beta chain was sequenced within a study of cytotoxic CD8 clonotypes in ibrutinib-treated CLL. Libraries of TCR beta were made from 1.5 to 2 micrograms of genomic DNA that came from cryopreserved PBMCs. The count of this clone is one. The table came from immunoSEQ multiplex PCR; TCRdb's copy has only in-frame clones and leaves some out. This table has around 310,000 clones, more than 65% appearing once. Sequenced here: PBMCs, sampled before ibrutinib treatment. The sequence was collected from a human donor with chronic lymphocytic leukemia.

CDR3 nucleotides: TGTGCCAGCAGCTTAGTTACGACTAGCGGGCAATCCTACGAGCAGTACTTC. It encodes CASSLVTTSGQSYEQYF. The chain has TRBV7-8 and TRBJ2-7; 10 bases are a match to TRBD2. There are 17 residues in the CDR3. J lost 1 base, V lost 1 base, and 7 bases had no gene match. CDR1 and CDR2 (germline): SGHVS, FQNEAQ.